Listed below are T cell receptor beta chains from one sample, sequenced in a study of shared T cell receptors in the human thymus. Libraries were prepared by immunoSEQ multiplex PCR; TCRdb keeps only in-frame clonotypes and omits some of them. The data show more than 300,000 clones, 95% seen once. The sample was thymocytes. The receptors originated from a human donor. CDR3s include the opening cysteine and the closing phenylalanine or tryptophan. A D gene is named only where the DNA matches it firmly. Clone size is stated in some rows and not others, as once, few, many or a class when expanded.

size | J | V | D | CDR3 | DNA
NA | TRBJ2-1 | TRBV18 | TRBD1 | CASSPTGQGISEQFF | TGTGCCAGCTCACCGACGGGACAGGGAATAAGTGAGCAGTTCTTC
NA | TRBJ2-3 | TRBV13 | NA | CASAGAGQDCTDTQYF | TGTGCCAGCGCGGGGGCTGGACAGGACTGCACAGATACGCAGTATTTT
NA | TRBJ2-5 | TRBV5-6 | TRBD1 | CASSLGTRGQETQYF | TGTGCCAGCAGCTTGGGGACCAGGGGGCAAGAGACCCAGTACTTC
NA | TRBJ2-7 | TRBV5-6 | TRBD2 | CASSFLAGGPQGTYEQYF | TGTGCCAGCAGCTTCCTAGCGGGAGGTCCCCAGGGGACCTACGAGCAGTACTTC
NA | TRBJ1-3 | TRBV5-8 | NA | CASSFSGPGERSGDTIYF | TGTGCCAGCAGCTTTTCAGGTCCGGGGGAGAGGTCGGGGGACACCATATATTTT
NA | TRBJ2-7 | TRBV27 | NA | CASTPLWFGETYEQYF | TGTGCCAGCACACCCCTTTGGTTTGGGGAGACCTACGAGCAGTACTTC
NA | TRBJ2-1 | TRBV7-2 | TRBD2 | CASSLAKREGEQFF | TGTGCCAGCAGCTTAGCGAAGCGGGAGGGGGAGCAGTTCTTC
NA | TRBJ2-5 | TRBV15 | NA | CATSRDWRLPQETQYF | TGTGCCACCAGCAGAGATTGGCGACTCCCACAAGAGACCCAGTACTTC
NA | TRBJ1-2 | TRBV28 | NA | CASTLLFSSDPGGYTF | TGTGCCAGCACCTTATTGTTCTCCAGCGACCCCGGGGGCTACACCTTC
NA | TRBJ2-5 | TRBV4-1 | NA | CASSQSRRETQYF | TGCGCCAGCAGCCAGTCGAGGAGGGAGACCCAGTACTTC
NA | TRBJ2-1 | TRBV6-1 | TRBD2 | CASSEIAPAGGYNEQFF | TGTGCCAGCAGTGAAATTGCCCCAGCGGGGGGTTACAATGAGCAGTTCTTC
NA | TRBJ2-5 | TRBV11-3 | TRBD1 | CASSPQSLGQGGDETQYF | TGTGCCAGCAGCCCACAATCGCTCGGACAGGGGGGAGATGAGACCCAGTACTTC
NA | TRBJ2-1 | TRBV5-6 | NA | CASSLAGGSRNEQFF | TGTGCCAGCAGCTTGGCTGGGGGCAGTAGGAATGAGCAGTTCTTC
NA | TRBJ2-1 | TRBV10-2 | NA | CASSESGTGNNEQFF | TGCGCCAGCAGTGAATCCGGGACTGGTAACAATGAGCAGTTCTTC
NA | TRBJ2-4 | TRBV27 | TRBD1 | CASSLARQGDVKNIQYF | TGTGCCAGCAGTTTAGCCCGACAGGGAGATGTCAAAAACATTCAGTACTTC
once | TRBJ1-4 | TRBV28 | NA | CASSLFPRYLGEKLFF | TGTGCCAGCAGTTTATTCCCCAGGTACCTGGGTGAAAAACTGTTTTTT
NA | TRBJ1-5 | TRBV7-8 | NA | CATTHLSRSYYSNQPQHF | TGTGCCACCACACACCTTTCTAGGTCGTATTATAGCAATCAGCCCCAGCATTTT
NA | TRBJ1-2 | TRBV10-3 | TRBD1 | CAIPGQGYGYTF | TGTGCCATCCCGGGACAGGGCTATGGCTACACCTTC
NA | TRBJ2-3 | TRBV4-3 | TRBD1 | CASSQDRDRGRDTQYF | TGCGCCAGCAGCCAAGATCGAGACAGGGGCAGAGATACGCAGTATTTT
NA | TRBJ1-1 | TRBV30 | NA | CAWKGEGSTEAFF | TGTGCCTGGAAAGGGGAGGGGTCCACTGAAGCTTTCTTT
NA | TRBJ2-3 | TRBV18 | NA | CASSPQLRGARITDTQYF | TGTGCCAGCTCCCCCCAGCTCAGGGGGGCAAGGATCACAGATACGCAGTATTTT
once | TRBJ2-7 | TRBV5-4 | TRBD2 | CASSEGRGGAYEQYF | TGTGCCAGCAGCGAGGGTCGGGGAGGGGCCTACGAGCAGTACTTC
NA | TRBJ1-2 | TRBV5-1 | NA | CASSLDRGTHTNYGYTF | TGCGCCAGCAGCCTGGACCGCGGGACCCATACTAACTATGGCTACACCTTC
NA | TRBJ1-2 | TRBV6-5 | NA | CASSYAPRGSYGYTF | TGTGCCAGCAGTTATGCTCCGCGGGGGAGCTATGGCTACACCTTC
NA | TRBJ2-7 | TRBV5-4 | TRBD1 | CASSFGQGTEQYF | TGTGCCAGCAGCTTCGGACAGGGGACCGAGCAGTACTTC
NA | TRBJ1-4 | TRBV27 | NA | CASSLVGGEVFF | TGTGCCAGCAGTTTGGTGGGCGGAGAAGTGTTTTTT
NA | TRBJ1-2 | TRBV2 | NA | CASNPSPRQGPNYGYTF | TGTGCCAGCAATCCGTCCCCCAGGCAGGGCCCTAACTATGGCTACACCTTC
NA | TRBJ2-7 | TRBV30 | NA | CAWGRTAYEQYF | TGTGCCTGGGGCAGGACAGCCTACGAGCAGTACTTC
NA | TRBJ1-2 | TRBV10-3 | NA | CAISSGESGYTF | TGTGCCATCAGTTCCGGGGAGAGTGGCTACACCTTC
NA | TRBJ1-2 | TRBV5-6 | NA | CASSWTLRVGSNYGYTF | TGTGCCAGCAGCTGGACACTAAGGGTAGGGTCTAACTATGGCTACACCTTC
NA | TRBJ2-3 | TRBV21-1 | NA | CASSSSGYTQYF | TGTGCCAGCAGCAGCTCAGGGTATACGCAGTATTTT
NA | TRBJ2-7 | TRBV7-9 | NA | CASSLVGLLSYEQYF | TGTGCCAGCAGCTTAGTCGGGCTCCTCTCCTACGAGCAGTACTTC
NA | TRBJ2-1 | TRBV28 | NA | CASSFGGAVMDEQFF | TGTGCCAGCAGTTTCGGAGGGGCGGTTATGGATGAGCAGTTCTTC
NA | TRBJ2-2 | TRBV7-9 | NA | CASSLGQGPTGELFF | TGTGCCAGCAGCTTAGGGCAGGGCCCCACCGGGGAGCTGTTTTTT
NA | TRBJ2-5 | TRBV14 | NA | CASSPEGRGVKTQYF | TGTGCCAGCAGCCCCGAGGGCAGGGGGGTCAAGACCCAGTACTTC
NA | TRBJ1-5 | TRBV27 | NA | CASSLRHEQGEVGYQPQHF | TGTGCCAGCAGTTTACGTCATGAACAGGGTGAGGTTGGGTATCAGCCCCAGCATTTT
NA | TRBJ2-6 | TRBV6-5 | NA | CASSRARRANVLTF | TGTGCCAGCAGCCGGGCCCGGAGGGCCAACGTCCTGACTTTC
NA | TRBJ2-1 | TRBV5-4 | NA | CASSRTGFFYNEQFF | TGTGCCAGCAGCCGCACAGGGTTTTTCTACAATGAGCAGTTCTTC
NA | TRBJ2-7 | TRBV30 | NA | CAWSGKDGYEQYF | TGTGCCTGGAGTGGCAAAGATGGCTACGAGCAGTACTTC